This T cell receptor beta chain originates from a study of blood T cell repertoires in COVID-19. For the study at large: COVID-19 samples, acute and convalescent, were from the United States, Italy and Spain. Sources were T cells, B-cell-depleted T cells, or PBMCs; the material itself was cDNA or gDNA.

The table came from immunoSEQ multiplex PCR; TCRdb's copy has only in-frame clones and leaves some out. In the table there are 450,000 or so clones, approximately 92% of which are singletons. Concerning this clone: Because the CDR3's place on the DNA is in doubt, the DNA is left out and the CDR3 is given as listed by TCRdb.

It was during active infection that Seattle patients were enrolled and then longitudinally followed. The germline gives CDR1 LNHDA, CDR2 SQIVND (reference sequence). Including both end residues, the CDR3 is 16 amino acids long. The chain recombines TRBV19 with TRBJ2-3; the table's D call, TRBD1, has no DNA check behind it. The clonotype originates from a man aged 18 to 30 with COVID-19, enrolled during active disease. The sequenced sample consisted of peripheral blood. The CDR3 reads CASTSGQSHGTDTQYF.